These 13 T cell receptor beta chains came from one sample sequenced in a study of CD8 T cells in ankylosing spondylitis. TCRdb reprocessed the 5' RACE reads via MiXCR and lists one record per CDR3 protein. The table has around 130,000 distinct CDR3 sequences, around 9% seen once. Specimen: blood, either unsorted or a sorted T cell fraction (not recorded which). The receptors shown here come from a male donor with ankylosing spondylitis or in good health (not recorded which).

This clonotype showed up many times. The rearrangement joins TRBV6-2 or TRBV6-3 to TRBJ2-1; D perhaps matches TRBD2 (6 bases). In germline, CDR1 is MNHEY, CDR2 SVGEGT. V lost 6 bases and J lost 0, with 15 bases in between. CDR3 length: 16 residues. The chain's CDR3 is CASSIFSGASYNEQFF. The CDR3 coding sequence is TGTGCCAGCAGCATTTTTTCGGGAGCCTCCTACAATGAGCAGTTCTTC.

This clonotype has ten or more counts. The rearrangement uses TRBV25-1 and TRBJ2-7; 8 bases are shared with TRBD1. Trimming removed 2 bases from V and 0 bases from J; junction bases left unmatched: 9. Germline CDR1 and CDR2: MGHDK and SYGVNS. CDR3 size: 17 residues. CDR3 nucleotide sequence: TGTGCCAGCAGTGAAAGGTGGACAGGGCCGTTCTCCTACGAGCAGTACTTC. This encodes CASSERWTGPFSYEQYF.

This clonotype was counted at least ten times. This chain connects TRBV20-1 to TRBJ2-7; D possibly corresponds to TRBD2 (5 bases). V dropped 2 bases and J dropped 0 bases, with 11 bases sitting between them. The CDR3 consists of 14 residues. Germline CDR1 reads DFQATT; CDR2 reads SNEGSKA (reference sequence). The CDR3 DNA reads as TGCAGTGCTAGATCGCGGAGGAGCTCCTACGAGCAGTACTTC. It translates to CSARSRRSSYEQYF.

There are many counts of this clonotype. The chain is built from TRBV9 and TRBJ2-7; D might be TRBD2 (6 bases). The germline CDR1 and CDR2 sequences are SGDLS and YYNGEE. The CDR3 runs to 14 residues. The V end was cut by 0 bases, the J end by 4 bases, with 11 bases between. DNA of the CDR3: TGTGCCAGCAGCGTAGAGGGAGCGGGTTACGAGCAGTACTTC. Protein sequence: CASSVEGAGYEQYF.

This clonotype turned up a few times. The chain employs TRBV20-1 and TRBJ2-7, with 9 bases matching TRBD2. The CDR3 spans 16 residues. The germline gives CDR1 DFQATT, CDR2 SNEGSKA (reference sequence). V was pared by 3 bases and J by 5 bases, with 14 bases of the junction left unmatched. CDR3 sequence (DNA): TGCAGTGCTAGTATGGCTAGCGGGACCTTTCGTGACGAGCAGTACTTC. Its protein product is CSASMASGTFRDEQYF.

The table lists this clonotype with many counts. The chain couples TRBV5-1 to TRBJ2-3, with a weak D call TRBD2 (7 bases). The CDR3 contains 19 residues. Trimming took 0 bases from V and 4 from J, leaving 24 bases between them. Germline V gene data show CDR1 as SGHRS and CDR2 as YFSETQ. Here the CDR3 reads CASSLVPYRMRGGADTQYF. The CDR3 DNA reads TGCGCCAGCAGCTTGGTTCCTTACAGAATGAGGGGGGGGGCAGATACGCAGTATTTT.

Ten or more counts support this clonotype. This chain joins TRBV4-3 and TRBJ2-3; no reliable D call. The CDR3 totals 14 residues. Germline CDR1 reads LGHNA; CDR2 reads YSLEER. Trimming shortened V by 4 bases and J by 2 bases, and 10 bases separated the two germline ends. In nucleotides, the CDR3 is TGCGCCAGCAGCCTGTCGCTAGACACAGATACGCAGTATTTT. This codes for CASSLSLDTDTQYF.

This clonotype was observed many times. V usage is TRBV5-1 and J usage is TRBJ2-3, with D maybe TRBD2 (9 bases). The germline gives CDR1 SGHRS, CDR2 YFSETQ. The CDR3 consists of 18 residues. Trimming cost V 4 bases and J 2 bases, with 23 bases left between them. CDR3 nucleotide sequence: TGCGCCAGCAGCGACAGGGGAAGAACTAGCGGGTTCACAGATACGCAGTATTTT. The encoded protein is CASSDRGRTSGFTDTQYF.

This clonotype was counted many times. V gene TRBV7-9 combines with J gene TRBJ2-3; 10 bases match TRBD2. The CDR3 extends over 15 amino acids. Germline V gene sequence: CDR1 SEHNR, CDR2 FQNEAQ (reference sequence). V shed 4 bases and J 1 base; nucleotides not matched to a gene: 2. CDR3 loop: CASSSGLAGTDTQYF. Written as DNA, the CDR3 is TGTGCCAGCAGCTCCGGACTAGCGGGCACAGATACGCAGTATTTT.

This clonotype was found many times. The chain uses TRBV5-1 and TRBJ2-3, with TRBD2 matching 9 bases. The CDR3 sequence is 16 residues long. Trimming removed 5 bases from V and 3 bases from J; junction bases left unmatched: 10. Germline assignment: CDR1 SGHRS and CDR2 YFSETQ. CDR3 sequence (DNA): TGCGCCAGCAGTGCTGTACTTAGCGGGAGAACAGATACGCAGTATTTT. It encodes CASSAVLSGRTDTQYF.

Many counts were recorded for this clonotype. The chain uses TRBV12-3 or TRBV12-4 and TRBJ2-1; D perhaps matches TRBD2 (6 bases). V lost 3 bases, J lost 4 bases, and 10 bases lay in between. The CDR3 is 14 amino acids. The DNA of the CDR3 is TGTGCCAGCAGTTTTTCGGGGACTTACAATGAGCAGTTCTTC. This encodes CASSFSGTYNEQFF.

The V gene is TRBV6-5, the J gene TRBJ2-7, with a tentative D call TRBD1 (5 bases). V was clipped by 2 bases and J by 3 bases, with 11 bases between them. Per the germline V gene, CDR1 is MNHEY and CDR2 is SVGAGI. CDR3 length equals 14 residues. DNA for the CDR3: TGTGCCAGCAGTTACCAGGGAACCGGCTACGAGCAGTACTTC. The encoded protein is CASSYQGTGYEQYF.

Ten or more counts support this clonotype. The chain uses TRBV11-2 and TRBJ1-4; a weak D match, TRBD1 (6 bases). Per germline, CDR1 SGHAT and CDR2 FQNNGV. V gave up 5 bases and J gave up 2 bases, with 21 bases separating them. This CDR3 has 18 amino acids. CDR3 nucleotides: TGTGCCAGCAGCGCTACCACAGGAAGGGGGTCGACTAATGAAAAACTGTTTTTT. Translated: CASSATTGRGSTNEKLFF.